Below, one T cell receptor beta chain is given with its context. Germline V gene data show CDR1 as MNHEY and CDR2 as SVGEGT. With V trimmed by 5 bases and J by 6 bases, 7 bases remained unmatched. This CDR3 contains 15 residues. In the original analysis: Nucleated cell number was recorded as an estimate derived from reference gene primer amplification. Profiled with immunoSEQ multiplex PCR; TCRdb holds only in-frame clones, not every one. That table gives V, J and clone size, and the DNA gave D and trimming. The table includes 250,000 to 300,000 clones, about nine tenths detected once. The data belong to a study of blood T cell repertoires in COVID-19. Study at large: From T cells, B-cell-depleted T cells, or PBMCs came the material, which was cDNA or gDNA.

The sequenced sample was peripheral blood. This receptor was identified in a woman in her twenties or thirties with COVID-19, enrolled during active disease. The rearrangement joins TRBV6-2 or TRBV6-3 to TRBJ1-5; 10 bases align to TRBD1. As DNA, the CDR3 is TGTGCCAGCAGTGCCCAGACAGGGGGCGTTCAGCCCCAGCATTTT. Translating it yields CASSAQTGGVQPQHF.